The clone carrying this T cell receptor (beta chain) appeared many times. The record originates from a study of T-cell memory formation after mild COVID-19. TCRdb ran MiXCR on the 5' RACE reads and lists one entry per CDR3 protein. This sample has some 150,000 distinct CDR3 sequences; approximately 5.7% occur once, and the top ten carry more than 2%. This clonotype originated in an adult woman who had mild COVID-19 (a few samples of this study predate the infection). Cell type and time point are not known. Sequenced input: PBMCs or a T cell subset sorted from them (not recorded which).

The DNA for the CDR3 is TGCGCCAGCAGCTCGACCAACGGGGGATCTCACTACGAGCAGTACTTC. This gives the protein CASSSTNGGSHYEQYF. The V call is TRBV5-1, the J call TRBJ2-7; D might be TRBD2 (6 bases). The V gene's germline CDR1 is SGHRS and CDR2 YFSETQ. The CDR3 extends over 16 amino acids. V lost 3 bases to trimming and J lost 3 bases, with 19 bases between them.